This entry lists 30 T cell receptor beta chains sequenced from one sample in a study of CD8+ T cells in alopecia areata. Sequencing templates came from extracted RNA that was reverse transcribed into cDNA. Sequenced by immunoSEQ multiplex PCR; TCRdb stores in-frame clones only, minus some. The profile shows about 130,000 clones, about 47% of them singletons. Material: CD8+ T cells sorted from blood, obtained at week 0. Source of these receptors: a human donor with alopecia areata.

The chain has TRBV27 and TRBJ2-7; D possibly matches TRBD1 or TRBD2 (7 bases each). The germline CDR1 and CDR2 sequences are MNHEY and SMNVEV (reference sequence). Trimming removed 5 bases from V and 2 bases from J, with 16 bases in between. The CDR3 is made up of 15 amino acids. CDR3 loop: CASSGSRGRAYEQYF. The CDR3 bases are TGTGCCAGCAGTGGATCCAGGGGGAGGGCCTACGAGCAGTACTTC.

This chain joins TRBV29-1 and TRBJ1-2; TRBD1 might be the D (5 bases). There are 16 residues in the CDR3. V was cut by 0 bases and J by 2 bases, with 16 bases left in between. Germline V lookup: CDR1 SQVTM, CDR2 ANQGSEA. This CDR3 reads CSVEDPQGSPNYGYTF. CDR3 in DNA: TGCAGCGTTGAAGATCCCCAGGGATCCCCCAACTATGGCTACACCTTC. The entire variable domain, with the rest obtained from reference TRBV29-1 and TRBJ1-2, is as follows: SAVISQKPSRDICQRGTSLTIQCQVDSQVTMMFWYRQQPGQSLTLIATANQGSEATYESGFVIDKFPISRPNLTFSTLTVSNMSPEDSSIYLCSVEDPQGSPNYGYTFGSGTRLTVV.

A few counts support this clone. The rearrangement joins TRBV2 to TRBJ2-1; tentative D call: TRBD2 (6 bases). From germline, CDR1 is SNHLY and CDR2 FYNNEI. V lost 10 bases, J lost 3 bases, and 13 bases lay in between. The CDR3 extends over 13 amino acids. CDR3: CATPGVSYNEQFF. The CDR3 bases are TGTGCCACTCCGGGAGTCAGCTACAATGAGCAGTTCTTC.

This sequence joins TRBV29-1 and TRBJ1-1; 9 bases are a match to TRBD1. Germline loops: CDR1 SQVTM, CDR2 ANQGSEA. The CDR3 covers 13 residues. The V gene end was trimmed by 4 bases and the J gene end by 4 bases; junction bases not matched to a gene: 4. In DNA, the CDR3 is TGCAGCGTTGGTCCGGGACAGGGCACTGAAGCTTTCTTT. Protein sequence: CSVGPGQGTEAFF.

The rearrangement joins TRBV4-1 to TRBJ2-7; D gene ambiguous. V was cut by 1 base and J by 3 bases, with 7 bases left in between. The CDR3 runs 13 residues. CDR1 and CDR2 (germline): MGHRA, YSYEKL. The CDR3 loop is CASSQAKGYEQYF. The CDR3 DNA reads as TGCGCCAGCAGCCAAGCGAAGGGCTACGAGCAGTACTTC.

This clone was observed a handful of times. The CDR3 sequence: CSPRDTDTQYF. CDR3 in DNA: TGCAGCCCACGGGACACAGATACGCAGTATTTT. This rearrangement joins TRBV20-1 to TRBJ2-3, with D maybe TRBD2 (5 bases). CDR1 and CDR2 (germline): DFQATT, SNEGSKA (reference sequence). This CDR3 region has 11 residues.

The V call is TRBV5-6, the J call TRBJ2-7, with D uncertain. Germline assignment: CDR1 SGHDT and CDR2 YYEEEE. The V end was cut by 3 bases, the J end by 4 bases, with 14 bases between. There are 14 residues in the CDR3. CDR3 coding DNA: TGTGCCAGCAGCTCCCTTCCGGGCCATTACGAGCAGTACTTC. This sequence encodes CASSSLPGHYEQYF.

V gene TRBV29-1 combines with J gene TRBJ1-5, with D hard to call. Germline CDR1 is SQVTM and CDR2 is ANQGSEA. There are 13 residues in the CDR3. The V end lost 6 bases, the J end lost 4 bases, and 13 bases lay between the germline ends. This CDR3 is CSVASDINQPQHF. DNA of the CDR3: TGCAGCGTGGCCAGCGACATAAATCAGCCCCAGCATTTT.

The table lists this clone with a few counts. J is TRBJ1-1 and V is TRBV2; D gene unclear. The CDR3 extends over 13 amino acids. Trimming took 6 bases from V and 7 from J, leaving 15 bases between them. Germline lookup yields CDR1 SNHLY and CDR2 FYNNEI. The CDR3 loop is CASRGGEGDEAFF. The CDR3 DNA is TGTGCCAGCAGGGGCGGGGAAGGTGATGAAGCTTTCTTT.

The chain couples TRBV29-1 to TRBJ2-2, with a tentative D call TRBD2 (6 bases). V lost 6 bases and J 5 bases, leaving 16 bases between the germline ends. Per germline, CDR1 SQVTM and CDR2 ANQGSEA. The CDR3 totals 14 residues. CDR3: CSVDGGMGTGELFF. The CDR3 nucleotides read TGCAGCGTCGATGGGGGGATGGGGACCGGGGAGCTGTTTTTT.

This chain links TRBV7-9 with TRBJ2-7; D is ambiguous. V lost 4 bases and J lost 0, with 4 bases in between. From germline, CDR1 is SEHNR and CDR2 FQNEAQ (reference sequence). The CDR3 contains 12 residues. The CDR3 loop reads CASSSPSYEQYF. The CDR3, as DNA: TGTGCCAGCAGCTCCCCCTCCTACGAGCAGTACTTC.

This clone was seen a few times. The CDR3 loop is CASSLSNQPQHF. In nucleotides, the CDR3 is TGTGCCAGCAGCTTGAGCAATCAGCCCCAGCATTTT. The chain combines TRBV7-8 with TRBJ1-5; D call uncertain. The V gene lost 3 bases and the J gene lost 1 base, with 1 base spanning the gap. This CDR3 has 12 residues. From germline, CDR1 is SGHVS and CDR2 FQNEAQ.

This chain uses TRBV6-5 with TRBJ1-2; weak D call: TRBD1 (5 bases). The CDR3 is 13 amino acids. Germline CDR1 is MNHEY and CDR2 is SVGAGI. The ends were cut back, 6 bases at V and 2 bases at J, with 10 bases in the middle. The CDR3 coding sequence is TGTGCCAGCAGCCCGGGACTGAACTATGGCTACACCTTC. Encoded protein: CASSPGLNYGYTF.

The chain joins TRBV6-5 to TRBJ2-5; D may be TRBD1 (6 bases). Germline V lookup: CDR1 MNHEY, CDR2 SVGAGI. Between the trimmed V and J ends, which lost 6 bases and 4 bases, there was a span of 18 bases. The CDR3 is 15 amino acids. CDR3 nucleotides: TGTGCCAGCAGCCCAGAGGTTGGGGGCTTAGAGACCCAGTACTTC. Translation gives CASSPEVGGLETQYF.

V gene TRBV9 combines with J gene TRBJ2-3; D not certain. This CDR3 is 13 amino acids long. Germline V gene sequence: CDR1 SGDLS, CDR2 YYNGEE. The V gene lost 0 bases and the J gene lost 4 bases, with 6 bases spanning the gap. CDR3 sequence: CASSVEIADTQYF. The DNA for the CDR3 is TGTGCCAGCAGCGTAGAGATAGCAGATACGCAGTATTTT.

J is TRBJ2-3 and V is TRBV7-9, with D uncertain. The CDR3 is 14 residues long. The germline V and J ends were trimmed by 5 bases and 4 bases, with 13 bases remaining between them. The germline V gene has CDR1 SEHNR and CDR2 FQNEAQ (reference sequence). CDR3 residues: CASSQIGPPDTQYF. The CDR3 DNA reads as TGTGCCAGCAGCCAAATAGGGCCTCCAGATACGCAGTATTTT.

The V and J genes are TRBV29-1 and TRBJ2-1; D may be TRBD1 (6 bases). The CDR3 length is 13 residues. V was shortened by 6 bases and J by 2 bases, with 11 bases between the two germline ends. Germline CDR1 is SQVTM and CDR2 is ANQGSEA. The CDR3 here is CSVHRDTYNEQFF. DNA of the CDR3: TGCAGCGTACACCGGGACACCTACAATGAGCAGTTCTTC.

This chain links TRBV27 with TRBJ1-6, with TRBD1 matching over 8 bases. V shed 3 bases, J shed 7 bases, and the junction held 2 bases outside the gene matches. The CDR3 loop spans 14 amino acids. The V gene's germline CDR1 is MNHEY and CDR2 SMNVEV (reference sequence). DNA for the CDR3: TGTGCCAGCAGTTTCAACAGGGGGAATTCACCCCTCCACTTT. Amino acid sequence: CASSFNRGNSPLHF.

This chain links TRBV4-2 with TRBJ2-7; TRBD2 aligns across 9 bases. This CDR3 spans 15 amino acids. J was trimmed by 2 bases and V by 0 bases; bases with no gene match: 2. CDR1 is LGHNA, CDR2 YNFKEQ, per germline. The CDR3: CASSQDIAGAYEQYF. For the CDR3, the DNA is TGTGCCAGCAGCCAAGATATAGCGGGGGCCTACGAGCAGTACTTC.

The chain carries TRBV18 and TRBJ1-4; the D gene is possibly TRBD1 (5 bases). The germline V and J ends were trimmed by 6 bases and 6 bases, with 17 bases remaining between them. Germline lookup yields CDR1 KGHSH and CDR2 LQKENI. CDR3 size: 15 residues. CDR3 sequence (DNA): TGTGCCAGCTCCGCAAGCAGGGCGTGGGATGAAAAACTGTTTTTT. As protein: CASSASRAWDEKLFF.

The V and J genes are TRBV5-4 and TRBJ1-2; possibly TRBD1 for D (6 bases). Per the germline V gene, CDR1 is SGHNT and CDR2 is YYREEE (reference sequence). The CDR3 is made up of 12 amino acids. Trimming removed 3 bases at V and 7 bases at J, with 10 bases between. CDR3 protein: CASSSGVSGYTF. The CDR3 bases are TGTGCCAGCAGCTCAGGGGTTAGTGGCTACACCTTC. Full variable domain (remainder filled in from reference TRBV5-4 and TRBJ1-2): ETGVTQSPTHLIKTRGQQVTLRCSSQSGHNTVSWYQQALGQGPQFIFQYYREEENGRGNFPPRFSGLQFPNYSSELNVNALELDDSALYLCASSSGVSGYTFGSGTRLTVV.

This chain connects TRBV27 to TRBJ2-1; 8 positions match TRBD1. V lost 3 bases to trimming and J lost 8 bases; unmatched junction nucleotides: 6. CDR1 is MNHEY and CDR2 is SMNVEV in the germline V gene (reference sequence). The CDR3 spans 14 residues. The CDR3: CASSFRRQGYEQFF. CDR3 DNA sequence: TGTGCCAGCAGTTTTCGGAGACAGGGGTATGAGCAGTTCTTC.

On this clone itself: It may be a read error: a sequence one base away is much more abundant. CDR3 DNA: TGTGCCAGCAGCTTAGAGCGGGAGACCCAGTACTTC. This sequence encodes CASSLERETQYF. The rearrangement links TRBV7-9 to TRBJ2-5, with a possible D match to TRBD2 (5 bases). There are 12 residues in the CDR3. Germline CDR1 and CDR2: SEHNR and FQNEAQ (reference sequence). The V gene lost 1 base and the J gene lost 5 bases, with 5 bases spanning the gap.

The V gene is TRBV6-1, the J gene TRBJ1-1, with D unclear. Germline assignment: CDR1 MNHNS and CDR2 SASEGT. V was pared by 4 bases and J by 1 base, with 7 bases between. The CDR3 extends over 13 amino acids. CDR3 nucleotide sequence: TGTGCCAGCAGTGGCGGGGAGAACACTGAAGCTTTCTTT. This sequence encodes CASSGGENTEAFF.

The V call is TRBV27, the J call TRBJ2-5; 8 positions match TRBD2. After removal of 3 bases from V and 2 bases from J, the junction contained 11 bases not matched to a gene. The CDR3 spans 17 residues. CDR1 is MNHEY, CDR2 SMNVEV, per germline (reference sequence). This chain's CDR3 is CASSFRPDSGAQETQYF. The CDR3 region has the DNA TGTGCCAGCAGTTTCCGGCCGGATAGCGGGGCACAAGAGACCCAGTACTTC.

The V and J genes are TRBV5-6 and TRBJ2-1; 7 bases map to TRBD1. Germline V gene sequence: CDR1 SGHDT, CDR2 YYEEEE. The CDR3 sequence is 12 residues long. V was clipped by 3 bases and J by 6 bases; unmatched bases: 0. The CDR3 reads CASSWDSNEQFF. The CDR3, as DNA: TGTGCCAGCAGCTGGGACAGCAATGAGCAGTTCTTC.

This chain joins TRBV5-1 and TRBJ1-1; D not resolved. The germline gives CDR1 SGHRS, CDR2 YFSETQ. V was trimmed by 3 bases and J by 4 bases, leaving 7 bases between them. The CDR3 runs 12 residues. DNA of the CDR3: TGCGCCAGCAGCTACTGGGGCACTGAAGCTTTCTTT. The encoded protein is CASSYWGTEAFF.

The rearrangement uses TRBV29-1 and TRBJ1-2, with D possibly matching TRBD1 (5 bases). Trimming took 4 bases from V and 3 from J, leaving 6 bases between them. The CDR3 covers 11 residues. Germline CDR1 SQVTM, CDR2 ANQGSEA. CDR3 sequence reads: CSVVTDYGYTF. CDR3 DNA: TGCAGCGTTGTGACAGACTATGGCTACACCTTC. Drawing the rest from reference TRBV29-1 and TRBJ1-2, the complete variable domain is SAVISQKPSRDICQRGTSLTIQCQVDSQVTMMFWYRQQPGQSLTLIATANQGSEATYESGFVIDKFPISRPNLTFSTLTVSNMSPEDSSIYLCSVVTDYGYTFGSGTRLTVV.

The chain links TRBV11-2 to TRBJ2-1; 9 bases are shared with TRBD1. The CDR3 runs to 17 residues. The germline gives CDR1 SGHAT, CDR2 FQNNGV. V lost 1 base and J lost 5; bases outside the gene matches: 9. CDR3 coding DNA: TGTGCCAGCAGCTTAGTAAGGGGGACAGGGTCACACAATGAGCAGTTCTTC. Residues: CASSLVRGTGSHNEQFF. Based on the CDR3 plus reference TRBV11-2 and TRBJ2-1, the full variable domain is EAGVAQSPRYKIIEKRQSVAFWCNPISGHATLYWYQQILGQGPKLLIQFQNNGVVDDSQLPKDRFSAERLKGVDSTLKIQPAKLEDSAVYLCASSLVRGTGSHNEQFFGPGTRLTVL.

The rearrangement links TRBV29-1 to TRBJ2-1; D remains unclear. The V gene's germline CDR1 is SQVTM and CDR2 ANQGSEA. Trimming took 3 bases from V and 3 from J, leaving 3 bases between them. The CDR3 has 11 residues. The CDR3 region has the DNA TGCAGCGTTGACGGCTACAATGAGCAGTTCTTC. It translates to CSVDGYNEQFF.